The 4 T cell receptor beta chains in this list originate from one sample, sequenced in a study of blood T cells in healthy people across ages. A second PCR of 7 to 11 cycles used a sample-barcoded 5' primer and a J-beta primer mix. One entry per CDR3 protein, called by TCRdb with MiXCR from the 5' RACE reads. The sample consists of roughly 1.4 million distinct CDR3 sequences, 45% to 70% of them appearing once. Sequencing was carried out using blood. Source of these receptors: a man younger than 35 in good health.

This clonotype came up once. V gene TRBV6-5 combines with J gene TRBJ2-7, with D unresolved. Trimming stripped 0 bases from V and 0 bases from J, with 12 bases between. CDR1 and CDR2 from the germline V gene are MNHEY and SVGAGI. The CDR3 extends over 16 amino acids. Here the CDR3 DNA reads TGTGCCAGCAGTTACTCCTTCGCCCGAACCTCCTACGAGCAGTACTTC. Its protein is CASSYSFARTSYEQYF.

The rearrangement joins TRBV21-1 to TRBJ2-3; TRBD2, the table's D call, was not compared with the DNA. TRBV21-1 is reported as a pseudogene. The CDR3 extends over 15 amino acids. CDR3: CASSMRGGSTDTQYF. Written as DNA, the CDR3 is TGTGCCAGCAGCATGAGGGGAGGGAGCACAGATACGCAGTATTTT.

The chain uses TRBV21-1 and TRBJ1-5. TRBV21-1 is assigned pseudogene status. The CDR3 has 17 residues. Written as DNA, the CDR3 is TGTGCCAGCAGCAAAGATCCGCATTGGGACAAGCGGCAGCCCCAGCATTTT. As protein: CASSKDPHWDKRQPQHF.

The chain employs TRBV2 and TRBJ1-3; 7 bases line up with TRBD1. With 5 bases clipped from V and 0 bases from J, the junction kept 4 bases outside the gene matches. Looked up from germline, CDR1 is SNHLY and CDR2 is FYNNEI. The CDR3 sequence is 15 residues long. The CDR3 coding sequence is TGTGCCAGCAGTCGGGACAGTCACTCTGGAAACACCATATATTTT. Amino acids: CASSRDSHSGNTIYF.